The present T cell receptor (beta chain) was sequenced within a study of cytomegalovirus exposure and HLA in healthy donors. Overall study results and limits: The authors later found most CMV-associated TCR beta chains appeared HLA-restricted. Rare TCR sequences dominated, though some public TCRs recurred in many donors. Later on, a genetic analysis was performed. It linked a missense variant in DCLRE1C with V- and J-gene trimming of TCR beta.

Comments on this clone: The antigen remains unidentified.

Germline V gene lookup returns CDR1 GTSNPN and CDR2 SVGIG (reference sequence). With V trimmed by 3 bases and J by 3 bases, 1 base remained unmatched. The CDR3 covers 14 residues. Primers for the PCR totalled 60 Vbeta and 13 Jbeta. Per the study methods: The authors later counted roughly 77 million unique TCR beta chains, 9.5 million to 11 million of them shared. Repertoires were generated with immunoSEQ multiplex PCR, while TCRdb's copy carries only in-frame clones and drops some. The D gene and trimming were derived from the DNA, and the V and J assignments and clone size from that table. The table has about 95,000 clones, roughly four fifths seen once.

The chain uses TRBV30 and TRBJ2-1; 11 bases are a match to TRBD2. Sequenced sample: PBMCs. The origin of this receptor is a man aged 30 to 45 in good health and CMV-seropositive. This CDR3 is CAWRGLADYNEQFF. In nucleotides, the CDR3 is TGTGCCTGGAGGGGACTAGCGGACTACAATGAGCAGTTCTTC.